This TCR beta chain was sequenced in a study of blood T cells in healthy people across ages. Looking at the study overall: When template switching was applied, about one barcoded beta molecule was captured per two T cells.

The authors ran a second PCR of about 7 to 11 cycles using a sample-barcoded 5' primer and a J-beta primer mix. TCRdb used MiXCR to reprocess the 5' RACE reads, holding one entry per CDR3 protein. The sample yields 1.5 million to 2 million distinct CDR3 sequences, less than 50% seen once. The CDR3 is 15 amino acids. From germline, CDR1 is LNHNV and CDR2 YYDKDF (reference sequence). V was clipped by 0 bases and J by 5 bases; unmatched bases: 4. This clonotype originated in a woman between 40 and 50 years old in good health. The rearrangement uses TRBV15 and TRBJ2-1, with TRBD2 identical over 7 bases. Sequenced: blood. The CDR3 loop reads CATSRETGLHNEQFF. The CDR3 nucleotides are TGTGCCACCAGCAGAGAGACGGGACTACACAATGAGCAGTTCTTC.